The 24 T cell receptor beta chains below all came from one sample that was sequenced in a study of blood T cell repertoires in COVID-19. The assay was immunoSEQ multiplex PCR, and TCRdb's table has in-frame clones only and misses some. This sample has approximately 53,000 clones, with roughly four fifths found just once. Sample: peripheral blood. Source of these receptors: a woman aged 55-69 years with acute or convalescent COVID-19.

This chain uses TRBV3-1 (or the pseudogene TRBV3-2) with TRBJ2-5; 14 bases match TRBD2. Germline V CDR1 and CDR2: LGHDT, YNNKEL (reference sequence). The V segment lost 4 bases and the J segment 2 bases; nucleotides outside the gene matches: 3. This CDR3 spans 16 amino acids. The DNA for the CDR3 is TGTGCCAGCAGCCTTGGACTAGCGGGGGGTCAAGAGACCCAGTACTTC. It encodes CASSLGLAGGQETQYF.

The V call is TRBV6-5, the J call TRBJ1-2; TRBD1 matches 7 bases. The CDR3 contains 13 residues. J gave up 3 bases and V 7 bases, and 5 bases lay outside the gene matches. CDR1 and CDR2 from the germline V gene are MNHEY and SVGAGI. The CDR3 coding sequence is TGTGCCAGCACAGGACAGGTTGACTATGGCTACACCTTC. It codes for CASTGQVDYGYTF.

By sample fraction, this clone is medium-sized. The rearrangement uses TRBV9 and TRBJ2-7; D might be TRBD1 (6 bases). Germline V gene data show CDR1 as SGDLS and CDR2 as YYNGEE. V lost 4 bases to trimming and J lost 5 bases, with 28 bases between them. This CDR3 region has 18 residues. CDR3 nucleotides: TGTGCCAGCAGCCCTCCCATAACGAGGGGGACGATCCAAGACGAGCAGTACTTC. Translated: CASSPPITRGTIQDEQYF.

In its sample, this clone was seen a few times. The chain uses TRBV10-2 and TRBJ2-5; D possibly corresponds to TRBD1 (6 bases). CDR3 length: 14 amino acids. The V end lost 0 bases, the J end lost 5 bases, and 10 bases lay between the germline ends. Looked up from germline, CDR1 is WSHSY and CDR2 is SAAADI. The chain's CDR3 is CASSESGRGETQYF. The CDR3, as DNA: TGCGCCAGCAGTGAGTCCGGAAGGGGGGAGACCCAGTACTTC.

The gene calls are TRBV19 and TRBJ2-4; no clear D gene. This CDR3 has 15 amino acids. Trimming left V 3 bases short and J 0 bases short, with 9 bases between. The germline V gene encodes CDR1 LNHDA and CDR2 SQIVND (reference sequence). The CDR3 nucleotides read TGTGCCAGTAGTATGAGGCACCTAGCCAAAAACATTCAGTACTTC. As protein: CASSMRHLAKNIQYF. The complete variable domain, with remaining parts taken from reference TRBV19 and TRBJ2-4, reads DGGITQSPKYLFRKEGQNVTLSCEQNLNHDAMYWYRQDPGQGLRLIYYSQIVNDFQKGDIAEGYSVSREKKESFPLTVTSAQKNPTAFYLCASSMRHLAKNIQYFGAGTRLSVL.

The rearrangement uses TRBV19 and TRBJ1-1; weak D call: TRBD1 (6 bases). Trimming removed 6 bases at V and 6 bases at J, with 17 bases between. The germline V gene has CDR1 LNHDA and CDR2 SQIVND (reference sequence). The CDR3 has 14 amino acids. The CDR3 DNA reads TGTGCCAGTAGGGACCACAGGGACTACCCTGAAGCTTTCTTT. Its protein is CASRDHRDYPEAFF.

This clone appeared a single time. The V gene is TRBV2, the J gene TRBJ2-7; 10 nucleotides align to TRBD1. Germline CDR1 is SNHLY and CDR2 is FYNNEI. This CDR3 region has 16 residues. The J segment lost 2 bases and the V segment lost 5 bases, leaving 9 bases of the junction unmatched. The CDR3 nucleotides read TGTGCCAGCAGTATCGACAGGGGGCGTCTACCCTACGAGCAGTACTTC. Its translation is CASSIDRGRLPYEQYF.

A single count supports this clone. The rearrangement uses TRBV7-6 and TRBJ2-3, with 14 nucleotides matching TRBD2. This CDR3 has 18 residues. The V gene's germline CDR1 is SGHVS and CDR2 FNYEAQ. V trimming: 3 bases; J trimming: 6 bases; junction bases outside the gene matches: 11. CDR3 coding DNA: TGTGCCAGCAGCTTCCATCAAGGGACTAGCGGGAGTTTGGATACGCAGTATTTT. Its protein is CASSFHQGTSGSLDTQYF.

This chain joins TRBV3-1 (or the pseudogene TRBV3-2) and TRBJ2-7; possibly TRBD2 for D (5 bases). In germline, CDR1 is LGHDT, CDR2 YNNKEL (reference sequence). This CDR3 spans 12 amino acids. Trimming stripped 9 bases from V and 7 bases from J, with 16 bases between. The CDR3 DNA reads as TGTGCCAGTGGCCCAATCCCGGGGGAGCAGTACTTC. The encoded protein is CASGPIPGEQYF.

The V call is TRBV19, the J call TRBJ1-1, with D hard to call. The V end lost 5 bases, the J end lost 0 bases, and 7 bases lay between the germline ends. Germline values: CDR1 LNHDA, CDR2 SQIVND (reference sequence). This CDR3 is built from 13 residues. Here the CDR3 reads CASSQYMNTEAFF. For the CDR3, the DNA is TGTGCCAGTAGTCAGTACATGAACACTGAAGCTTTCTTT.

The sample holds a few counts of this clone. This chain connects TRBV24-1 to TRBJ1-2, with D uncertain. Germline CDR1 reads KGHDR; CDR2 reads SFDVKD. CDR3 length: 12 amino acids. V shed 4 bases and J shed 4 bases, with 6 bases lying between them. The CDR3 nucleotides are TGTGCCACCAGTGACTCCCTCTATGGCTACACCTTC. Translation: CATSDSLYGYTF.

J is TRBJ2-3 and V is TRBV19; 7 bases match TRBD1. Per germline, CDR1 LNHDA and CDR2 SQIVND (reference sequence). V was pared by 7 bases and J by 1 base, with 14 bases of the junction left unmatched. The CDR3 covers 17 residues. CDR3 residues: CASTLLTRDSRTDTQYF. The CDR3 bases are TGTGCCAGTACGCTATTAACTAGGGACAGCCGCACAGATACGCAGTATTTT.

The J gene is TRBJ1-4, the V gene TRBV7-6, with TRBD1 matching over 9 bases. V shed 5 bases and J 8 bases; nucleotides not matched to a gene: 9. The CDR3 is made up of 15 amino acids. The germline CDR1 and CDR2 sequences are SGHVS and FNYEAQ. CDR3 sequence reads: CASSLGTGKGEKLFF. DNA for the CDR3: TGTGCCAGCAGCCTAGGGACAGGGAAGGGCGAAAAACTGTTTTTT.

The chain has TRBV6-2 or TRBV6-3 and TRBJ2-7; D is possibly TRBD2 (6 bases). Germline CDR1 is MNHEY and CDR2 is SVGEGT. Trimming pared 6 bases from V and 0 bases from J, leaving 12 bases between. CDR3 size: 14 residues. The CDR3 here is CASSTNSGSYEQYF. In DNA, the CDR3 is TGTGCCAGCAGCACCAATAGCGGCTCCTACGAGCAGTACTTC.

The chain is built from TRBV15 and TRBJ2-7, with TRBD1 matching 8 bases. The CDR3 spans 15 residues. V was pared by 5 bases and J by 6 bases, with 12 bases of the junction left unmatched. Germline CDR1 is LNHNV and CDR2 is YYDKDF (reference sequence). CDR3 sequence (DNA): TGTGCCACCAGCTTCACACCCGGACAGGGATTCGAGCAGTACTTC. Its translation is CATSFTPGQGFEQYF.

The rearrangement uses TRBV3-1 (or the pseudogene TRBV3-2) and TRBJ1-1; 9 bases line up with TRBD1. The CDR3 has 14 residues. V shed 3 bases, J shed 5 bases, and the junction held 4 bases outside the gene matches. Germline CDR1 and CDR2: LGHDT and YNNKEL (reference sequence). The CDR3 reads CASSQGQGLTEAFF. Written as DNA, the CDR3 is TGTGCCAGCAGCCAGGGACAGGGTTTAACTGAAGCTTTCTTT.

The chain combines TRBV12-3 or TRBV12-4 with TRBJ1-2, with unresolved D. The CDR3 covers 12 residues. V lost 8 bases to trimming and J lost 5 bases, with 12 bases between them. CDR3 bases: TGTGCCAGCGGTAATGTAGAGTATGGCTACACCTTC. Amino acid sequence: CASGNVEYGYTF.

The chain uses TRBV4-1 and TRBJ1-1; TRBD1 agrees at 10 bases. Germline V gene sequence: CDR1 MGHRA, CDR2 YSYEKL. Unmatched junction bases numbered 6, after V lost 4 bases and J lost 1 base. The CDR3 contains 16 residues. CDR3 region: CASSPRQGATNTEAFF. Here the CDR3 DNA reads TGCGCCAGCAGCCCCCGACAGGGGGCTACGAACACTGAAGCTTTCTTT.

The chain links TRBV2 to TRBJ2-3; 10 bases are a match to TRBD2. Germline trimming cut 9 bases from V and 1 base from J; bases unmatched to any gene: 7. The CDR3 has 15 residues. Per germline, CDR1 SNHLY and CDR2 FYNNEI. CDR3 nucleotides: TGTGCCAGTTTTCTAGCGGGAGATCGCACAGATACGCAGTATTTT. It specifies CASFLAGDRTDTQYF.

V and J are TRBV5-8 and TRBJ1-4, with 8 positions matching TRBD1. The germline V gene encodes CDR1 SGHTS and CDR2 YDEGEE. The CDR3 totals 16 residues. Unmatched junction bases numbered 12, after V lost 3 bases and J lost 8 bases. CDR3 sequence (DNA): TGTGCCAGCAGCTACCCCGGGACAGGAAAGAGAGAAAAACTGTTTTTT. The encoded protein is CASSYPGTGKREKLFF.

The rearrangement links TRBV11-3 to TRBJ2-1, with 10 bases identical to TRBD2. The trim removed 5 bases at V and 4 bases at J, leaving 5 bases unmatched. The CDR3 contains 15 residues. Germline CDR1 and CDR2: SGHNT and YENEEA. For the CDR3, the DNA is TGTGCCAGCAGCCAAGCGGGGGGGCCGTACAATGAGCAGTTCTTC. It codes for CASSQAGGPYNEQFF.

This clone was detected only a few times. CDR3 in DNA: TGTGCCAGCAGCCAAGGGCTAGACTCGCAGTATTTT. This encodes CASSQGLDSQYF. V gene TRBV3-1 (or the pseudogene TRBV3-2) combines with J gene TRBJ2-3; D not resolved. The germline V gene encodes CDR1 LGHDT and CDR2 YNNKEL (reference sequence). This CDR3 is 12 amino acids long. Trimming took 1 base from V and 10 from J, leaving 9 bases between them.

V usage is TRBV3-1 (or the pseudogene TRBV3-2) and J usage is TRBJ1-2; 9 bases line up with TRBD1. The CDR3 is made up of 17 amino acids. Germline trimming cut 4 bases from V and 0 bases from J; bases unmatched to any gene: 9. Germline loops: CDR1 LGHDT, CDR2 YNNKEL (reference sequence). CDR3 amino acids: CASSPWTGDTTNYGYTF. The CDR3 nucleotides read TGTGCCAGCAGCCCATGGACAGGGGACACCACTAACTATGGCTACACCTTC.

This clone showed up just once. The chain employs TRBV19 and TRBJ1-4; no reliable D call. V shed 7 bases and J shed 4 bases, with 19 bases lying between them. This CDR3 has 16 amino acids. The germline V gene has CDR1 LNHDA and CDR2 SQIVND (reference sequence). Here the CDR3 reads CASNSQAGRYNEKLFF. The CDR3 nucleotides read TGTGCCAGTAATTCCCAGGCGGGAAGATATAATGAAAAACTGTTTTTT.